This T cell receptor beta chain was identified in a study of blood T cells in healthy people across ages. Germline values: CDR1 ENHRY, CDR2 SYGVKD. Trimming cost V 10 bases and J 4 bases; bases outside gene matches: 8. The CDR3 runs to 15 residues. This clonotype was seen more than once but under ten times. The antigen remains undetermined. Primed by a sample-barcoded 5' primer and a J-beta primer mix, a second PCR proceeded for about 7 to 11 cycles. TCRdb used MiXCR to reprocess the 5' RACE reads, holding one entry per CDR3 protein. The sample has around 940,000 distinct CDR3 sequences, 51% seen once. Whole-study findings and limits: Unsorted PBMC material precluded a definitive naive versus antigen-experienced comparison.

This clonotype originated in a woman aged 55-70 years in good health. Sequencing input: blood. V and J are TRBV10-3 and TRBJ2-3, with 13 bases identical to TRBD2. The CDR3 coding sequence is TGTGCCACCCGCGGGACTAGCGGGACCCCAGATACGCAGTATTTT. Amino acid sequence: CATRGTSGTPDTQYF.